Below are 27 T cell receptor beta chains sequenced from a single sample in a study of blood T cells in healthy people across ages. It was with a sample-barcoded 5' primer and a J-beta primer mix that a second PCR of roughly 6 to 11 cycles was run. A single record per CDR3 protein comes from TCRdb applying MiXCR to the 5' RACE reads. The sample lists some 1.4 million distinct CDR3 sequences, 42% occurring once. The sequenced material came from blood. These receptors were obtained from a young woman in good health.

This clonotype has more than one count but fewer than ten. CDR3 coding DNA: TGCAGTGCTAGAATCGAGGGACAGGCTTATGAGCAGTTCTTC. This translates into CSARIEGQAYEQFF. The rearrangement links TRBV20-1 to TRBJ2-1; TRBD1 matches 8 bases. After removal of 2 bases from V and 8 bases from J, the junction contained 8 bases not matched to a gene. The CDR3 covers 14 residues. Germline V CDR1 and CDR2: DFQATT, SNEGSKA (reference sequence).

The V call is TRBV18, the J call TRBJ2-1; weak D call: TRBD2 (6 bases). With 3 bases removed from V and 0 bases from J, the gap between germline ends came to 15 bases. Germline CDR1 and CDR2: KGHSH and LQKENI. This CDR3 has 17 amino acids. The CDR3: CASSPRLGDSSYNEQFF. The CDR3 bases are TGTGCCAGCTCACCGCGTTTGGGGGACTCCTCCTACAATGAGCAGTTCTTC.

This clonotype turned up a few times. The chain combines TRBV20-1 with TRBJ2-5, with D tentatively TRBD1 or TRBD2 (5 bases each). V was pared by 0 bases and J by 5 bases, with 13 bases between. CDR3 size: 14 residues. CDR1 and CDR2 (germline): DFQATT, SNEGSKA (reference sequence). CDR3 sequence: CSARDWGFGETQYF. CDR3 sequence (DNA): TGCAGTGCTAGAGATTGGGGGTTCGGGGAGACCCAGTACTTC.

This clonotype was detected only a few times. The rearrangement joins TRBV7-2 to TRBJ2-1; D is possibly TRBD2 (5 bases). This CDR3 contains 17 residues. In germline, CDR1 is SGHTA, CDR2 FQGNSA. Trimming cost V 1 base and J 2 bases, with 15 bases left between them. CDR3 DNA: TGTGCCAGCAGCTTAGATCCTAGCCGGGGAGCCTACAATGAGCAGTTCTTC. This encodes CASSLDPSRGAYNEQFF.

V is TRBV5-1 and J is TRBJ2-1, with D possibly matching TRBD2 (6 bases). CDR3 size: 17 residues. Trimming pared 2 bases from V and 2 bases from J, leaving 17 bases between. Germline CDR1 and CDR2: SGHRS and YFSETQ. Here the CDR3 DNA reads TGCGCCAGCAGCTTCCGTCGACTGGGGGGTACCTACAATGAGCAGTTCTTC. Amino acids: CASSFRRLGGTYNEQFF.

This clonotype was picked up many times. The chain joins TRBV7-2 to TRBJ2-5; a weak D match, TRBD2 (6 bases). The CDR3 extends over 16 amino acids. V shed 4 bases and J shed 2 bases, with 17 bases lying between them. Germline-derived CDR1 and CDR2 are SGHTA and FQGNSA. CDR3 DNA sequence: TGTGCCAGCAGCTCCATAGCCGGGACTCTACAAGAGACCCAGTACTTC. This encodes CASSSIAGTLQETQYF.

This clonotype was seen more than once but under ten times. The chain carries TRBV5-6 and TRBJ1-2, with 7 bases matching TRBD1. CDR1 is SGHDT and CDR2 is YYEEEE in the germline V gene. This CDR3 is 13 amino acids long. Losses at the gene ends were 6 bases for V and 7 bases for J; bases not matched to a gene: 9. CDR3 sequence reads: CASTYRGPPGYTF. Here the CDR3 DNA reads TGTGCCAGCACTTACAGGGGTCCTCCTGGCTACACCTTC.

V gene TRBV6-2 or TRBV6-3 combines with J gene TRBJ1-5; no firm D call. Germline V CDR1 and CDR2: MNHEY, SVGEGT. V gave up 6 bases and J gave up 5 bases, with 14 bases separating them. The CDR3 totals 14 residues. CDR3 amino acids: CASRRMDVDQPQHF. The CDR3 DNA sequence: TGTGCCAGCAGGAGGATGGACGTTGATCAGCCCCAGCATTTT.

This clonotype was counted a few times. V is TRBV12-3 or TRBV12-4 and J is TRBJ1-6; TRBD1 matches at 7 bases. V was clipped by 7 bases and J by 8 bases; unmatched bases: 14. The CDR3 contains 16 residues. CDR3 sequence reads: CASTKIMGDSYSPLHF. The CDR3 DNA is TGTGCCAGCACCAAAATAATGGGGGACAGTTATTCACCCCTCCACTTT.

The V call is TRBV4-1, the J call TRBJ1-1, with 8 bases that match TRBD1. This CDR3 contains 17 residues. Germline V gene data show CDR1 as MGHRA and CDR2 as YSYEKL. Trimming removed 2 bases from V and 2 bases from J; junction bases left unmatched: 10. The DNA of the CDR3 is TGCGCCAGCAGCCAACGCGGACAGGGTGGCAGTAACACTGAAGCTTTCTTT. Translation: CASSQRGQGGSNTEAFF.

This clonotype was counted only a few times. The genes are TRBV11-2 and TRBJ2-7; a possible D gene is TRBD2 (6 bases). Germline V gene sequence: CDR1 SGHAT, CDR2 FQNNGV. V was pared by 0 bases and J by 0 bases, with 18 bases between. The CDR3 contains 18 residues. Here the CDR3 reads CASSLDGVAATFSYEQYF. The CDR3 coding sequence is TGTGCCAGCAGCTTAGATGGGGTAGCGGCAACTTTCTCCTACGAGCAGTACTTC.

The chain employs TRBV25-1 and TRBJ2-1, with 9 bases aligning to TRBD1. This CDR3 spans 16 amino acids. V lost 8 bases to trimming and J lost 5 bases; unmatched junction nucleotides: 13. Germline V gene data show CDR1 as MGHDK and CDR2 as SYGVNS. The CDR3 DNA is TGTGCCAGCGGGCCCAACCCGGGACAGGGACACAATGAGCAGTTCTTC. Its translation is CASGPNPGQGHNEQFF.

This clonotype came up many times. The chain combines TRBV5-1 with TRBJ2-1; 7 nucleotides match TRBD2. The CDR3 is 16 amino acids. Germline V lookup: CDR1 SGHRS, CDR2 YFSETQ. The V segment lost 0 bases and the J segment 0 bases; nucleotides outside the gene matches: 3. The CDR3 nucleotides are TGCGCCAGCAGCTTGGTAGCGGGCTCCTCCTACAATGAGCAGTTCTTC. The encoded protein is CASSLVAGSSYNEQFF.

The chain employs TRBV6-6 and TRBJ2-1; 7 positions agree with TRBD1. Germline V gene lookup returns CDR1 MNHNY and CDR2 SVGAGI (reference sequence). The ends lost 2 bases at V and 8 bases at J; junction bases unmatched: 6. The CDR3 is 14 residues long. The CDR3 DNA reads TGTGCCAGCAGTTACGGGCAGGGGGTGGATGAGCAGTTCTTC. Translating it yields CASSYGQGVDEQFF.

V and J are TRBV4-2 and TRBJ1-1; D remains unclear. The germline V gene encodes CDR1 LGHNA and CDR2 YNFKEQ. Trimming removed 0 bases at V and 10 bases at J, with 12 bases between. This CDR3 has 13 amino acids. The chain's CDR3 is CASSQDREGTAFF. The CDR3 nucleotides are TGTGCCAGCAGCCAAGATAGGGAGGGTACAGCTTTCTTT.

Concerning this clonotype: Since a much larger clone is just one base distant, this may be a read error. The chain carries TRBV10-3 and TRBJ2-7, with D possibly matching TRBD1 (5 bases). The V gene's germline CDR1 is ENHRY and CDR2 SYGVKD. The CDR3 runs to 14 residues. This CDR3 reads CAISESTGLYERYF. CDR3 nucleotide sequence: TGTGCCATCAGTGAGTCAACAGGCCTCTACGAGCGGTACTTC.

The chain recombines TRBV25-1 with TRBJ1-6; 7 bases map to TRBD1. CDR3 length: 15 residues. Germline CDR1 and CDR2: MGHDK and SYGVNS. J gave up 6 bases and V 2 bases, and 4 bases lay outside the gene matches. The CDR3 loop reads CASSETGTVNSPLHF. CDR3 bases: TGTGCCAGCAGTGAAACTGGGACAGTTAATTCACCCCTCCACTTT.

This clonotype was counted a few times. The genes are TRBV12-3 or TRBV12-4 and TRBJ2-5; D unclear. Between the trimmed V and J ends, which lost 2 bases and 4 bases, there was a span of 11 bases. The CDR3 is 14 amino acids. CDR3 in amino acids: CASSLQETGETQYF. The CDR3 DNA reads TGTGCCAGCAGTTTACAGGAGACGGGAGAGACCCAGTACTTC.

In its sample, this clonotype was seen a few times. The chain employs TRBV9 and TRBJ2-5; TRBD2 matches 13 bases. This CDR3 is built from 17 residues. The germline V gene has CDR1 SGDLS and CDR2 YYNGEE. V was clipped by 2 bases and J by 11 bases; unmatched bases: 15. The CDR3 reads CASSVGLAGEGYNEQYF. Here the CDR3 DNA reads TGTGCCAGCAGCGTCGGACTAGCGGGAGAAGGGTACAATGAGCAGTACTTC.

V usage is TRBV12-3 or TRBV12-4 and J usage is TRBJ2-5; possibly TRBD1 for D (6 bases). The DNA end is a closer match to TRBJ2-1, so the J assignment may be wrong. The CDR3 extends over 14 amino acids. The CDR3 spells CASRPSLGQETQFF. The CDR3 nucleotides read TGTGCCAGCAGACCAAGTTTGGGACAAGAGACCCAGTTCTTC.

V and J are TRBV12-3 or TRBV12-4 and TRBJ2-7; 9 bases match TRBD2. V dropped 3 bases and J dropped 4; count of bases not matched to a gene: 4. CDR3 length: 14 amino acids. The CDR3, as DNA: TGTGCCAGCAGTTTGCGGGGGGGAGAATACGAGCAGTACTTC. Translated, it gives CASSLRGGEYEQYF.

The chain recombines TRBV4-1 with TRBJ1-5; D unresolved. With 0 bases removed from V and 5 bases from J, the gap between germline ends came to 17 bases. This CDR3 is built from 17 residues. CDR1 and CDR2 (germline): MGHRA, YSYEKL. DNA for the CDR3: TGCGCCAGCAGCCAAGATGGCGGTTTGGGATCCCATCAGCCCCAGCATTTT. Protein product: CASSQDGGLGSHQPQHF.

This sequence joins TRBV6-5 and TRBJ1-2; D is perhaps TRBD1 (6 bases). V lost 3 bases, J lost 8 bases, and 13 bases lay in between. Germline lookup yields CDR1 MNHEY and CDR2 SVGAGI. The CDR3 has 13 residues. The CDR3 region has the DNA TGTGCCAGCAGTTATGGGGGGCCCAGCGGCTACACCTTC. Translated, it gives CASSYGGPSGYTF.

V is TRBV27 and J is TRBJ1-1; D is ambiguous. The CDR3 is 12 amino acids. The germline CDR1 and CDR2 sequences are MNHEY and SMNVEV (reference sequence). Trimming removed 6 bases from V and 1 base from J, with 6 bases in between. The CDR3 protein is CASRRPNTEAFF. Written as DNA, the CDR3 is TGTGCCAGCAGACGACCGAACACTGAAGCTTTCTTT.

Concerning this clonotype itself: Just one base apart from a much larger clone, this may be a read error. The gene calls are TRBV4-1 and TRBJ2-1; TRBD1 matches at 7 bases. The CDR3 sequence is 15 residues long. V trimming: 0 bases; J trimming: 13 bases; junction bases outside the gene matches: 12. CDR1 and CDR2 from the germline V gene are MGHRA and YSYEKL. As DNA, the CDR3 is TGCGCCAGCAGCCAAGAATCAGGGGGACGAGAGACCCAGTTCTTC. This codes for CASSQESGGRETQFF.

This clonotype was counted only a few times. The CDR3 reads CASSQDFGTMYYEQYF. The DNA of the CDR3 is TGTGCCAGCAGCCAAGATTTCGGGACGATGTACTACGAGCAGTACTTC. The chain joins TRBV14 to TRBJ2-7; tentatively, D is TRBD1 or TRBD2 (5 bases each). Trimming removed 0 bases at V and 3 bases at J, with 15 bases between. Germline V CDR1 and CDR2: SGHDN, FVKESK. The CDR3 totals 16 residues.

The CDR3 DNA follows: TGCGCCAGCAGCCCGGGACTGACTTACGGCACCGGGGAGCTGTTTTTT. Encoded protein: CASSPGLTYGTGELFF. This chain connects TRBV5-1 to TRBJ2-2, with a weak D call TRBD2 (6 bases). The V end lost 4 bases, the J end lost 4 bases, and 17 bases lay between the germline ends. Germline CDR1 and CDR2: SGHRS and YFSETQ. The CDR3 sequence is 16 residues long.